This T cell receptor (beta chain) was documented in a study of shared clonotypes between healthy human individuals (TCRdb year 2020). Regarding the study in general: The cohort included three men and a couple of women between 18 and 49 years of age. For each donor, CD4 naive and CD4 memory were each run on three plates, CD8 naive on two plates, and CD8 memory on one plate. Blood TCR repertoires of about 5 healthy adults were deeply sequenced to estimate repertoire size and the extent of clonotype sharing between individuals. Libraries were prepared and TCR repertoires were sequenced by different laboratories using diverse techniques, in order to increase sequencing depth and limit assay-specific biases. Per donor, leukapheresis produced somewhere between about 0.8 and 9 billion PBMCs.

The investigation overall reported the following: The small number of donors limited the genetic and exposure-history diversity represented. Pairwise subsampling led to the expectation that sequencing depth would affect the degree of clonotype sharing among donors. Sharing across four donors was observed for 4.5% to 6.5% of naive CD4, under 4% of naive CD8, roughly 2.3% of memory CD4, and around 0.4% of memory CD8 clonotypes. Sampling was restricted to blood, and TCR repertoires in tissue are likely to differ from TCR repertoires in blood. Even with the large sequencing depth, rarefaction of the sorted-subset datasets indicated that sequencing was incomplete. Clonotypes shared by all four sorted-subset donors showed higher generation probabilities than non-shared clonotypes. Naive subsets generally had larger estimated clonotype richness than memory subsets.

Comment on this clone: The antigen it binds to is not known. No base-level quality is on record; no much larger clone is a single base apart.

V is shortened by 0 bases, J by 1 base, and the region joining them spans 4 bases. Per the germline V gene (reference sequence), MNHEY is the CDR1 and SMNVEV is the CDR2. Counted from cysteine to phenylalanine, this CDR3 has 14 amino acids. The read is trimmed to its CDR3 DNA, 42 bases read in frame from base 1. Healthy HIV-negative adults with no recently reported acute infections or vaccinations were included as donors. Only Caucasian adults living in Nashville, Tennessee, USA were represented among the donors. CD4+ T cells were enriched by magnetic negative selection; naive cells were then positively selected on CD45RA, and the negative fraction formed the memory subset. Blood was obtained by leukapheresis, after which PBMCs were separated by Ficoll-Histopaque density gradient centrifugation and cryopreserved in liquid nitrogen vapor phase. Analytical flow cytometry was used to check the purity and quantity of every magnetically sorted T cell population. From each sorted fraction, genomic DNA was isolated and quantified by UV absorbance on a Nanodrop 2000c.

TCR CDR3 regions were amplified from genomic DNA by multiplex PCR using the deep immunoSEQ assay. Genomic DNA extracted from each cell subset was distributed evenly over all wells of several immunoSEQ 96-well plates, and each plate served as one replicate. Each replicate PCR for sorted subsets received approximately 200 ng genomic DNA, equal to roughly 30,000 T cell genomes. Purified libraries were measured with a Qubit 3.0 fluorometer, size-checked on a Bioanalyzer 2100, and measured again with the KAPA Library Quantification kit. Every immunoSEQ 96-well plate was sequenced on a separate single-read 150-cycle Illumina NextSeq 550 flow cell. Processing in the source paper ran as follows. The immunoSEQ output contained only junctional sequences without quality scores, so filtering could not match that applied to full-length reads. To assign V/J genes and CDR3, sequences were annotated against IMGT germline references using PyIR, a Python wrapper for IgBLAST v1.9. Any read was removed if the V/J assignment was weak (E-value above 1e-6), the CDR3 was missing, or the read contained stop codons, out-of-frame junctions, or ambiguous translated residues. V3J clonotypes were defined as sequences sharing the same inferred V gene, J gene, and CDR3 amino acid sequence. Percentage overlap between repertoires was computed as shared unique clonotypes divided by the size of the smaller repertoire. Three approaches were used to assess repertoire richness: RTK rarefaction, the Chao1 estimator, and Recon v2.1 estimates of unobserved clonotypes. OLGA was used to compute generation probabilities for all TCRbeta clonotypes that the gDNA method yielded from four donors. In its TCRdb copy, this immuneACCESS table keeps in-frame sequences only and misses some clones. Where compared with another copy, unresolved V genes explain less than half of these, and the others have no known cause. The V and J calls and clone size were taken over from that table, and D and trimming were inferred from the DNA. This sample has about 980,000 clones in its table, and approximately 76% of those were observed once. Roughly 1.5% of the sample is held by the ten biggest clonotypes.

Here the chain combines TRBV27 and TRBJ1-5; the D segment cannot be called with confidence. Sequencing was performed on memory CD4+ T cells sorted from blood. What the cell subset or site label conveys for this sample: CD45RA-negative fraction. This receptor was identified in a man between 18 and 35 years old in good health. At the DNA level, the sequence is TGTGCCAGCAGTTTATCGGGGAGCAATCAGCCCCAGCATTTT. It is translated as CASSLSGSNQPQHF.